This is a list of T cell receptor beta chains from one sample in a study of T cells of healthy individuals. TCRdb re-called the 5' RACE reads with MiXCR, one entry per CDR3 protein. The sample records about 53,000 distinct CDR3 sequences, approximately 15% being singletons. The receptors here all came from a human donor in good health. Each CDR3 is given with its conserved first and last residue. D genes are given only for firm matches. The size field is filled for only some rows; it gives once, few, many or a size class.

clone size: many
V gene: TRBV6-1
D gene: .
J gene: TRBJ2-2
CDR3 protein: CASSDLLGGTGELFF
CDR3 DNA: TGTGCCAGCAGTGATTTGCTAGGAGGGACCGGGGAGCTGTTTTTT

clone size: .
V gene: TRBV27
D gene: .
J gene: TRBJ2-7
CDR3 protein: CASSIGRQGRESEQYF
CDR3 DNA: TGTGCCAGCAGTATTGGGCGACAGGGGCGGGAGAGCGAGCAGTACTTC

clone size: many
V gene: TRBV19
D gene: .
J gene: TRBJ2-5
CDR3 protein: CASSMTGQETQYF
CDR3 DNA: TGTGCCAGTAGTATGACAGGCCAAGAGACCCAGTACTTC

clone size: once
V gene: TRBV12-3/TRBV12-4
D gene: .
J gene: TRBJ1-3
CDR3 protein: CASSLGSLPGNTIYF
CDR3 DNA: TGTGCCAGCAGTTTAGGGTCCTTACCTGGAAACACCATATATTTT

clone size: many
V gene: TRBV7-9
D gene: .
J gene: TRBJ2-7
CDR3 protein: CASSSLEWYEQYF
CDR3 DNA: TGTGCCAGCAGCTCACTGGAGTGGTACGAGCAGTACTTC

clone size: many
V gene: TRBV7-2
D gene: TRBD1
J gene: TRBJ1-2
CDR3 protein: CASSSSTGGYGYTF
CDR3 DNA: TGTGCCAGCAGCTCATCGACAGGGGGCTATGGCTACACCTTC

clone size: many
V gene: TRBV4-1
D gene: TRBD1
J gene: TRBJ1-4
CDR3 protein: CASSPGQGNEKLFF
CDR3 DNA: TGCGCCAGCAGCCCGGGACAGGGTAATGAAAAACTGTTTTTT

clone size: .
V gene: TRBV6-2/TRBV6-3
D gene: TRBD2
J gene: TRBJ2-7
CDR3 protein: CASSPYTTSGGTYEQYF
CDR3 DNA: TGTGCCAGCAGTCCATATACGACTAGCGGGGGGACCTACGAGCAGTACTTC

clone size: few
V gene: TRBV20-1
D gene: TRBD2
J gene: TRBJ2-7
CDR3 protein: CSASASGENYEQYF
CDR3 DNA: TGCAGTGCTAGCGCCAGCGGGGAAAACTACGAGCAGTACTTC

clone size: few
V gene: TRBV20-1
D gene: .
J gene: TRBJ1-2
CDR3 protein: CSASSDSYGYTF
CDR3 DNA: TGCAGTGCTTCATCAGACAGTTATGGCTACACCTTC

clone size: .
V gene: TRBV20-1
D gene: TRBD1
J gene: TRBJ2-3
CDR3 protein: CSAEGTGDTDTQYF
CDR3 DNA: TGCAGTGCTGAGGGGACAGGAGACACAGATACGCAGTATTTT

clone size: many
V gene: TRBV7-2
D gene: TRBD1
J gene: TRBJ1-5
CDR3 protein: CASSARQGGANGNQPQHF
CDR3 DNA: TGTGCCAGCAGCGCCAGACAGGGTGGCGCAAATGGCAATCAGCCCCAGCATTTT

clone size: few
V gene: TRBV5-1
D gene: TRBD1
J gene: TRBJ1-1
CDR3 protein: CASSLGQGIEAFF
CDR3 DNA: TGCGCCAGCAGCTTAGGACAGGGGATTGAAGCTTTCTTT

clone size: few
V gene: TRBV2
D gene: .
J gene: TRBJ1-4
CDR3 protein: CASRPGTSNEKLFF
CDR3 DNA: TGTGCCAGCAGACCCGGGACAAGTAATGAAAAACTGTTTTTT

clone size: many
V gene: TRBV20-1
D gene: .
J gene: TRBJ2-3
CDR3 protein: CSAPQPGRQGDTQYF
CDR3 DNA: TGCAGTGCTCCCCAACCAGGGAGGCAGGGAGATACGCAGTATTTT

clone size: many
V gene: TRBV7-9
D gene: .
J gene: TRBJ2-3
CDR3 protein: CASSFIAGRSTDTQYF
CDR3 DNA: TGTGCCAGCAGCTTTATCGCGGGCCGTAGCACAGATACGCAGTATTTT

clone size: many
V gene: TRBV29-1
D gene: .
J gene: TRBJ2-5
CDR3 protein: CSVERQETQYF
CDR3 DNA: TGCAGCGTTGAAAGACAAGAGACCCAGTACTTC

clone size: .
V gene: TRBV27
D gene: .
J gene: TRBJ1-4
CDR3 protein: CASSLAGANEKLFF
CDR3 DNA: TGTGCCAGCAGTTTGGCAGGGGCGAATGAAAAACTGTTTTTT

clone size: .
V gene: TRBV6-5
D gene: TRBD2
J gene: TRBJ2-7
CDR3 protein: CASTPGGSYEQYF
CDR3 DNA: TGTGCCAGCACCCCGGGGGGGTCCTACGAGCAGTACTTC

clone size: few
V gene: TRBV10-3
D gene: TRBD1
J gene: TRBJ1-4
CDR3 protein: CAIRPGTGNEKLFF
CDR3 DNA: TGTGCCATCAGACCCGGGACAGGGAATGAAAAACTGTTTTTT

clone size: .
V gene: TRBV29-1
D gene: .
J gene: TRBJ2-2
CDR3 protein: CSVEVASPPGELFF
CDR3 DNA: TGCAGCGTTGAAGTGGCGTCCCCCCCCGGGGAGCTGTTTTTT

clone size: .
V gene: TRBV7-3
D gene: .
J gene: TRBJ1-5
CDR3 protein: CASSHDRNQPQHF
CDR3 DNA: TGTGCCAGCAGCCACGACCGGAATCAGCCCCAGCATTTT

clone size: .
V gene: TRBV12-3/TRBV12-4
D gene: .
J gene: TRBJ2-2
CDR3 protein: CASSFGRPLANTGELFF
CDR3 DNA: TGTGCCAGCAGTTTTGGCAGGCCATTGGCGAACACCGGGGAGCTGTTTTTT

clone size: few
V gene: TRBV11-2
D gene: .
J gene: TRBJ1-1
CDR3 protein: CASSSQGNTEAFF
CDR3 DNA: TGTGCCAGCAGCTCCCAGGGGAACACTGAAGCTTTCTTT

clone size: many
V gene: TRBV5-1
D gene: .
J gene: TRBJ2-7
CDR3 protein: CASSPDTDSYEQYF
CDR3 DNA: TGCGCCAGCAGCCCAGACACTGACTCCTACGAGCAGTACTTC

clone size: .
V gene: TRBV9
D gene: .
J gene: TRBJ2-5
CDR3 protein: CASSVASRSRLGQETQYF
CDR3 DNA: TGTGCCAGCAGCGTAGCTTCCAGGTCTCGCCTGGGCCAAGAGACCCAGTACTTC

clone size: many
V gene: TRBV7-2
D gene: .
J gene: TRBJ1-3
CDR3 protein: CASSPPGPDQYF
CDR3 DNA: TGTGCCAGCAGTCCTCCGGGACCCGACCAATATTTT

clone size: .
V gene: TRBV2
D gene: .
J gene: TRBJ2-1
CDR3 protein: CASSEIHRFNEQFF
CDR3 DNA: TGTGCCAGCAGTGAAATACATAGGTTCAATGAGCAGTTCTTC

clone size: .
V gene: TRBV6-6
D gene: TRBD2
J gene: TRBJ2-2
CDR3 protein: CASTPGLGLAGPMGGELFF
CDR3 DNA: TGTGCCAGCACCCCGGGTCTGGGACTAGCGGGACCCATGGGCGGGGAGCTGTTTTTT

clone size: few
V gene: TRBV5-6
D gene: .
J gene: TRBJ2-2
CDR3 protein: CASSLALNRELFF
CDR3 DNA: TGTGCCAGCAGCTTGGCACTAAACAGGGAGCTGTTTTTT

clone size: .
V gene: TRBV28
D gene: TRBD1
J gene: TRBJ2-7
CDR3 protein: CASSPGTGGSEQYF
CDR3 DNA: TGTGCCAGCAGTCCCGGGACAGGGGGGAGCGAGCAGTACTTC

clone size: .
V gene: TRBV9
D gene: TRBD1
J gene: TRBJ2-2
CDR3 protein: CASSAQGAGSTGELFF
CDR3 DNA: TGTGCCAGCAGCGCCCAGGGGGCGGGAAGCACCGGGGAGCTGTTTTTT

clone size: few
V gene: TRBV5-1
D gene: TRBD1
J gene: TRBJ1-2
CDR3 protein: CASSFGTGTNYGYTF
CDR3 DNA: TGCGCCAGCAGCTTCGGGACAGGCACTAACTATGGCTACACCTTC

clone size: many
V gene: TRBV7-9
D gene: TRBD1
J gene: TRBJ2-5
CDR3 protein: CASSRIRDRGQETQYF
CDR3 DNA: TGTGCCAGCAGCCGAATCCGGGACAGGGGACAAGAGACCCAGTACTTC

clone size: few
V gene: TRBV20-1
D gene: TRBD1
J gene: TRBJ1-2
CDR3 protein: CSAREAAGTGYGYTF
CDR3 DNA: TGCAGTGCTAGAGAGGCCGCCGGGACAGGATATGGCTACACCTTC

clone size: few
V gene: TRBV18
D gene: TRBD1
J gene: TRBJ2-7
CDR3 protein: CASSQGRTGSSYEQYF
CDR3 DNA: TGTGCCAGCTCACAGGGACGGACAGGGAGCTCCTACGAGCAGTACTTC

clone size: many
V gene: TRBV5-5
D gene: .
J gene: TRBJ1-2
CDR3 protein: CASSLEMGPIYGYTF
CDR3 DNA: TGTGCCAGCAGCTTGGAGATGGGGCCGATCTATGGCTACACCTTC

clone size: few
V gene: TRBV2
D gene: TRBD2
J gene: TRBJ2-1
CDR3 protein: CASRSVAGGPYNEQFF
CDR3 DNA: TGTGCCAGCAGGTCGGTAGCGGGGGGACCCTACAATGAGCAGTTCTTC

clone size: .
V gene: TRBV7-8
D gene: .
J gene: TRBJ2-5
CDR3 protein: CASSLVLGVQETQYF
CDR3 DNA: TGTGCCAGCAGCTTAGTTCTCGGAGTACAAGAGACCCAGTACTTC

clone size: few
V gene: TRBV30
D gene: TRBD2
J gene: TRBJ2-2
CDR3 protein: CAWSLTSGGEYGELFF
CDR3 DNA: TGTGCCTGGAGTCTGACTAGCGGGGGGGAATACGGGGAGCTGTTTTTT

clone size: .
V gene: TRBV19
D gene: .
J gene: TRBJ1-2
CDR3 protein: CATLTGLRGYTF
CDR3 DNA: TGTGCCACCTTAACAGGGTTACGGGGCTACACCTTC

clone size: .
V gene: TRBV7-9
D gene: TRBD1
J gene: TRBJ1-5
CDR3 protein: CASSPGAGTAQPQHF
CDR3 DNA: TGTGCCAGCAGCCCTGGGGCCGGGACAGCTCAGCCCCAGCATTTT

clone size: many
V gene: TRBV9
D gene: TRBD2
J gene: TRBJ2-1
CDR3 protein: CASSWGGMGEQFF
CDR3 DNA: TGTGCCAGCAGTTGGGGAGGGATGGGTGAGCAGTTCTTC

clone size: .
V gene: TRBV28
D gene: .
J gene: TRBJ1-5
CDR3 protein: CASQETGPGSTQPQHF
CDR3 DNA: TGTGCCAGCCAGGAAACAGGGCCTGGGTCCACGCAGCCCCAGCATTTT

clone size: many
V gene: TRBV24-1
D gene: .
J gene: TRBJ2-3
CDR3 protein: CATSDGLASTQYF
CDR3 DNA: TGTGCCACCAGTGATGGTTTAGCATCTACGCAGTATTTT

clone size: few
V gene: TRBV10-2
D gene: .
J gene: TRBJ2-5
CDR3 protein: CASSPSMAGTQYF
CDR3 DNA: TGCGCCAGCAGTCCTAGCATGGCAGGGACCCAGTACTTC

clone size: .
V gene: TRBV6-1
D gene: .
J gene: TRBJ1-2
CDR3 protein: CAGRQESYGYTF
CDR3 DNA: TGTGCCGGAAGACAGGAATCCTATGGCTACACCTTC

clone size: many
V gene: TRBV29-1
D gene: TRBD1
J gene: TRBJ1-5
CDR3 protein: CSVGTGHSNQPQHF
CDR3 DNA: TGCAGCGTTGGGACAGGGCATAGCAATCAGCCCCAGCATTTT

clone size: few
V gene: TRBV4-1
D gene: .
J gene: TRBJ2-7
CDR3 protein: CASSQGTRSKNTYEQYF
CDR3 DNA: TGCGCCAGCAGCCAGGGGACACGCTCTAAGAACACCTACGAGCAGTACTTC

clone size: many
V gene: TRBV6-5
D gene: .
J gene: TRBJ2-7
CDR3 protein: CASSYSAEYEQYF
CDR3 DNA: TGTGCCAGCAGTTACTCGGCGGAATACGAGCAGTACTTC

clone size: few
V gene: TRBV18
D gene: .
J gene: TRBJ2-5
CDR3 protein: CASSNQETQYF
CDR3 DNA: TGTGCCAGCTCAAACCAAGAGACCCAGTACTTC

clone size: .
V gene: TRBV4-3
D gene: .
J gene: TRBJ2-7
CDR3 protein: CASSLGRNSYEQYF
CDR3 DNA: TGCGCCAGCAGCCTGGGACGTAACTCCTACGAGCAGTACTTC

clone size: .
V gene: TRBV7-2
D gene: TRBD1
J gene: TRBJ1-2
CDR3 protein: CASSSRQGDSGYTF
CDR3 DNA: TGTGCCAGCAGCTCTAGACAGGGGGATTCTGGCTACACCTTC

clone size: few
V gene: TRBV6-5
D gene: .
J gene: TRBJ1-5
CDR3 protein: CASTSRSNQPQHF
CDR3 DNA: TGTGCCAGCACGTCTAGGAGCAATCAGCCCCAGCATTTT

clone size: many
V gene: TRBV27
D gene: .
J gene: TRBJ2-5
CDR3 protein: CASSGGRSNQETQYF
CDR3 DNA: TGTGCCAGCAGTGGAGGACGGTCCAACCAAGAGACCCAGTACTTC

clone size: .
V gene: TRBV19
D gene: TRBD2
J gene: TRBJ2-4
CDR3 protein: CASSILAGEQNIQYF
CDR3 DNA: TGTGCCAGTAGTATTCTAGCGGGGGAACAAAACATTCAGTACTTC

clone size: many
V gene: TRBV7-3
D gene: TRBD1
J gene: TRBJ2-7
CDR3 protein: CASSYDRDGEQYF
CDR3 DNA: TGTGCCAGCAGCTATGACAGGGATGGGGAGCAGTACTTC